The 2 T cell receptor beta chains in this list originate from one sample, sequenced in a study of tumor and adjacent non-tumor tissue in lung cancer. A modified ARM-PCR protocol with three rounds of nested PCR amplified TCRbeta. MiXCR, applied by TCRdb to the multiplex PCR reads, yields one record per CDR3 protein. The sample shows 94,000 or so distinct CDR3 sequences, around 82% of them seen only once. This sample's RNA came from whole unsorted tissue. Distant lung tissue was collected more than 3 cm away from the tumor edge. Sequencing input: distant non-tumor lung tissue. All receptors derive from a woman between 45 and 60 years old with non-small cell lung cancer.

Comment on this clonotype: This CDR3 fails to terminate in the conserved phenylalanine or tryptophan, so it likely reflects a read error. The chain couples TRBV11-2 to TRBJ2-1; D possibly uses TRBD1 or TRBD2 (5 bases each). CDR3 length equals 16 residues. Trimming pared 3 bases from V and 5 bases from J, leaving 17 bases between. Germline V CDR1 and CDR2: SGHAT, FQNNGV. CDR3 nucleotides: TGTGCCAGCAGCTTCGTGCAGGGACCTTCCCACAATGAGCAGTTCTCC. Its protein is CASSFVQGPSHNEQFS.

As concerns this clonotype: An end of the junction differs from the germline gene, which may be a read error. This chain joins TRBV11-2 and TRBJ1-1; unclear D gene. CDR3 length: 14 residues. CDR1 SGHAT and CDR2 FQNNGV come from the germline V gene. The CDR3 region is CASSLLMLGTGAFF. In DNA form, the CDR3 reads TGTGCAAGCAGCTTGCTAATGTTGGGAACTGGAGCTTTCTTT.